This entry describes one T cell receptor beta chain. In the study's own analysis: The authors estimated nucleated cell counts from reference gene primer amplification. Libraries were prepared by immunoSEQ multiplex PCR; TCRdb keeps only in-frame clonotypes and omits some of them. From that table come the V and J calls and clone size; the DNA was used to work out D and trimming. The sample gives more than 95,000 clones, around nine tenths of which show up once; about 1.7% is in the top ten. V was cut by 4 bases and J by 1 base, with 13 bases left in between. Germline V gene sequence: CDR1 SGHAT, CDR2 FQNNGV. The CDR3 loop spans 15 amino acids. The data belong to a study of blood T cell repertoires in COVID-19. Study-wide background: Acute-phase and convalescent COVID-19 samples originated in the United States, Italy and Spain. Sample material is recorded as cDNA or gDNA derived from T cells, B-cell-depleted T cells, or PBMCs.

This chain uses TRBV11-2 with TRBJ2-5; D might be TRBD2 (6 bases). The sequencing input was peripheral blood. This TCR derives from a man aged 55 to 69 with acute or convalescent COVID-19. CDR3 sequence: CASSSDWGVQETQYF. In DNA, the CDR3 is TGTGCCAGCAGCTCTGACTGGGGGGTCCAAGAGACCCAGTACTTC.